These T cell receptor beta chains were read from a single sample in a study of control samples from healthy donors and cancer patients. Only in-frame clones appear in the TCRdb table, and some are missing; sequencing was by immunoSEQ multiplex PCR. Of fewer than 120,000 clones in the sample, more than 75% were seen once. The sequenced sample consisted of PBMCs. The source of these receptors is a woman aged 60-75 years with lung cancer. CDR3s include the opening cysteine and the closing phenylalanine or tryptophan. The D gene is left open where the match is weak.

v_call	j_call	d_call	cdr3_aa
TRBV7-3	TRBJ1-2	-	CASSPTVTSDYGYTF
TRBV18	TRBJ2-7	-	CASSRGAQQYEQYF
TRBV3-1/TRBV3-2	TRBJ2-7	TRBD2	CASSLTSGGTTYEQYF
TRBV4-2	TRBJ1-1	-	CASSQDWGVNTEAFF
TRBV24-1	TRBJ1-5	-	CATSGTGPRSNQPQHF
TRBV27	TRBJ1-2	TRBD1	CARDGRDRGLYGYTF
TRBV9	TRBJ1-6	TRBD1	CASSPGQGANSPLHF
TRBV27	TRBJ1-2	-	CASGKSYGYTF
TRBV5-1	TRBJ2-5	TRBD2	CASRTSGSRIETQYF
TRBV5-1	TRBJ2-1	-	CASSLVGASYNEQFF
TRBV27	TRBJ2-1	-	CASSLSIWQGTYNEQFF
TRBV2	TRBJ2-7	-	CASSEVYEQYF
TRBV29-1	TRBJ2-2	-	CSVTGTTSRGELFF
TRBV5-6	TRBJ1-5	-	CASSSGAFGNQPQHF
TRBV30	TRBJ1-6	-	CAWSVRGTEGINSPLHF
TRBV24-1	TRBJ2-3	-	CATSGTSDSTDTQYF
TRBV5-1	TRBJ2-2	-	CASSLVTNTGELFF
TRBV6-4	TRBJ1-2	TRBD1	CASSDSPGTAQGGYTF
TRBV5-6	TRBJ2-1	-	CASSLKRKSYNEQFF
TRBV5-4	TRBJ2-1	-	CASSLWGAGNEQFF
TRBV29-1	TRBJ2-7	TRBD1	CSVVSGRTGLSSYEQYF
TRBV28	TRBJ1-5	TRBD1	CASSSPTGGRQPQHF
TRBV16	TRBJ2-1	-	CASSQSFLVAGTTSNEQFF